Each of the 23 T cell receptor beta chains below was sequenced from the same sample in a study of T-cell reconstitution after alpha-beta-depleted transplantation in children. It was with unique molecular identifiers that the TCRbeta library was prepared. TCRdb ran MiXCR on the PCR reads and lists one entry per CDR3 protein. The repertoire includes 700,000 or so distinct CDR3 sequences, roughly 13% of them detected once, and around 0.79% sits in the top ten. The starting material was PBMCs, obtained before TCRalphabeta/CD19-depleted stem cell transplant. Every receptor here comes from a girl aged 2-10 years with congenital amegakaryocytic thrombocytopenia, due to receive a stem cell transplant.

This clonotype was counted many times. The gene calls are TRBV15 and TRBJ1-1; D is unresolved. CDR3 length equals 12 residues. Germline V gene lookup returns CDR1 LNHNV and CDR2 YYDKDF (reference sequence). Trimming took 1 base from V and 0 from J, leaving 0 bases between them. The CDR3 region is CATSRVNTEAFF. For the CDR3, the DNA is TGTGCCACCAGCAGAGTGAACACTGAAGCTTTCTTT.

This clonotype was recorded at least ten times. Without the conserved terminal phenylalanine or tryptophan, this CDR3 likely stems from a read error. It is unclear where the CDR3 begins or ends on the DNA, so no DNA is shown, and the CDR3 is as TCRdb lists it. This chain connects TRBV20-1 to TRBJ2-3; TRBD1, the table's D call, was not compared with the DNA. Per germline, CDR1 DFQATT and CDR2 SNEGSKA (reference sequence). The CDR3 extends over 8 residues, inclusive of both ends. The CDR3 reads CSATNWGV.

This clonotype was counted a few times. The rearrangement uses TRBV12-3 or TRBV12-4 and TRBJ2-7; 8 bases are a match to TRBD2. The CDR3 is made up of 14 amino acids. Trimming cost V 5 bases and J 2 bases; bases outside gene matches: 5. CDR3 sequence: CASSPGRAPYEQYF. The CDR3, as DNA: TGTGCCAGCAGTCCCGGGAGGGCTCCCTACGAGCAGTACTTC.

This clonotype was recorded at least ten times. The V call is TRBV7-8, the J call TRBJ2-7; 12 bases agree with TRBD1. Germline V gene data show CDR1 as SGHVS and CDR2 as FQNEAQ. The CDR3 loop spans 16 amino acids. With V trimmed by 1 base and J by 7 bases, 8 bases remained unmatched. The CDR3: CASSLGRGQGAREQYF. The DNA of the CDR3 is TGTGCCAGCAGCTTAGGGAGGGGACAGGGGGCGCGGGAGCAGTACTTC.

This clonotype was detected many times. The chain links TRBV28 to TRBJ2-7; 8 nucleotides line up with TRBD2. V lost 7 bases to trimming and J lost 4 bases; unmatched junction nucleotides: 15. The germline V gene has CDR1 MDHEN and CDR2 SYDVKM. The CDR3 contains 16 residues. The CDR3 protein is CASIGPETSVPYEQYF. The CDR3 DNA reads as TGTGCCAGCATAGGGCCGGAGACTAGCGTCCCGTACGAGCAGTACTTC.

The chain joins TRBV7-2 to TRBJ2-3; 8 nucleotides agree with TRBD2. Germline V gene data show CDR1 as SGHTA and CDR2 as FQGNSA. J lost 1 base, V lost 5 bases, and 5 bases had no gene match. The CDR3 is 15 residues long. CDR3 residues: CASSRWREGTDTQYF. CDR3 DNA sequence: TGTGCCAGCAGCAGGTGGCGGGAGGGCACAGATACGCAGTATTTT.

There are many counts of this clonotype. This chain joins TRBV29-1 and TRBJ1-1, with TRBD1 identical over 8 bases. After removal of 7 bases from V and 8 bases from J, the junction contained 6 bases not matched to a gene. The CDR3 totals 11 residues. Germline V lookup: CDR1 SQVTM, CDR2 ANQGSEA. The CDR3 loop is CSAPGGREAFF. Written as DNA, the CDR3 is TGCAGCGCCCCAGGGGGCAGGGAAGCTTTCTTT.

This clonotype was recorded at least ten times. The CDR3 DNA sequence: TGCAGCGTTGCCCCCGACAGGGGGCTTTACGAGCAGTACTTC. Protein: CSVAPDRGLYEQYF. V is TRBV29-1 and J is TRBJ2-7; TRBD1 matches at 10 bases. The CDR3 spans 14 residues. With V trimmed by 4 bases and J by 4 bases, 7 bases remained unmatched. Germline CDR1 SQVTM, CDR2 ANQGSEA.

The V call is TRBV7-2, the J call TRBJ2-5; D not resolved. The CDR3 length is 13 residues. Germline lookup yields CDR1 SGHTA and CDR2 FQGNSA. Trimming took off 7 bases at V and 1 base at J, with 10 bases between the two ends. The CDR3 sequence is CASNPAIQETQYF. For the CDR3, the DNA is TGTGCCAGCAATCCAGCGATCCAAGAGACCCAGTACTTC.

The chain has TRBV5-1 and TRBJ2-1, with 10 bases that match TRBD2. The germline V gene encodes CDR1 SGHRS and CDR2 YFSETQ. V dropped 6 bases and J dropped 4; count of bases not matched to a gene: 4. The CDR3 extends over 14 amino acids. CDR3 bases: TGCGCCAGCAACCAAGCGGGGGGGTACAATGAGCAGTTCTTC. Translating gives CASNQAGGYNEQFF.

V usage is TRBV15 and J usage is TRBJ1-5; D is unclear. The germline gives CDR1 LNHNV, CDR2 YYDKDF (reference sequence). This CDR3 spans 18 amino acids. V was cut by 1 base and J by 1 base, with 17 bases left in between. The CDR3 sequence is CATSRVSLDRRSNQPQHF. The CDR3 DNA follows: TGTGCCACCAGCAGAGTGAGTTTGGACCGGCGAAGCAATCAGCCCCAGCATTTT.

The sample holds a few counts of this clonotype. J is TRBJ1-2 and V is TRBV3-1; TRBD1 matches at 7 bases. Unmatched junction bases numbered 7, after V lost 6 bases and J lost 6 bases. This CDR3 has 13 amino acids. Germline values: CDR1 LGHDT, CDR2 YNNKEL (reference sequence). CDR3 nucleotide sequence: TGTGCCAGCAGGGCAGGGGGTGCCCATGGCTACACCTTC. Translating gives CASRAGGAHGYTF.

This clonotype showed up many times. The genes are TRBV20-1 and TRBJ2-7; 7 bases agree with TRBD2. After removal of 6 bases from V and 2 bases from J, the junction contained 4 bases not matched to a gene. Germline V lookup: CDR1 DFQATT, CDR2 SNEGSKA (reference sequence). The CDR3 runs to 12 residues. Here the CDR3 reads CSAAGEPYEQYF. The CDR3 coding sequence is TGCAGTGCGGCGGGAGAGCCCTACGAGCAGTACTTC.

The chain is built from TRBV5-1 and TRBJ2-1, with 11 positions matching TRBD2. This CDR3 is 16 amino acids long. From germline, CDR1 is SGHRS and CDR2 YFSETQ. V lost 2 bases, J lost 9 bases, and 10 bases stayed unmatched. This CDR3 is CASSLIAGGPGCEQFF. CDR3 bases: TGCGCCAGCAGCTTAATAGCGGGAGGGCCTGGGTGTGAGCAGTTCTTC.

This chain connects TRBV20-1 to TRBJ2-1; TRBD2 aligns across 16 bases. The junction had 6 bases not matched to a gene; V was cut back by 7 bases and J by 9 bases. The germline gives CDR1 DFQATT, CDR2 SNEGSKA (reference sequence). The CDR3 loop spans 14 amino acids. In DNA form, the CDR3 reads TGCAGTGGTTCGGGACTAGCGGGAGGGTTTGAGCAGTTCTTC. Protein: CSGSGLAGGFEQFF.

This clonotype has a count of ten or more. The chain recombines TRBV29-1 with TRBJ2-3; 9 bases align to TRBD2. V was clipped by 3 bases and J by 3 bases; unmatched bases: 13. Germline V gene sequence: CDR1 SQVTM, CDR2 ANQGSEA. The CDR3 sequence is 17 residues long. The CDR3 region has the DNA TGCAGCGTTGACGACAGTGTAGCGGGAGTGGAGACAGATACGCAGTATTTT. Residues: CSVDDSVAGVETDTQYF.

This clonotype has more than one count but fewer than ten. V is TRBV28 and J is TRBJ2-1, with D maybe TRBD2 (5 bases). Deletions cut 6 bases from V and 11 bases from J, with 20 bases between. Germline assignment: CDR1 MDHEN and CDR2 SYDVKM. The CDR3 contains 14 residues. The CDR3 DNA follows: TGTGCCAGCAGCCCGAACGGACTTTCGTATAAGCAGTTCTTC. Translated: CASSPNGLSYKQFF. Complete variable domain (other parts from reference TRBV28 and TRBJ2-1): DVKVTQSSRYLVKRTGEKVFLECVQDMDHENMFWYRQDPGLGLRLIYFSYDVKMKEKGDIPEGYSVSREKKERFSLILESASTNQTSMYLCASSPNGLSYKQFFGPGTRLTVL.

The chain couples TRBV5-1 to TRBJ2-6, with TRBD2 matching 10 bases. Germline-derived CDR1 and CDR2 are SGHRS and YFSETQ. The CDR3 extends over 16 amino acids. Trimming took 4 bases from V and 6 from J; bases not matched to a gene: 7. CDR3 residues: CASSVPLAGKANVLTF. The CDR3 nucleotides are TGCGCCAGCAGCGTGCCACTAGCGGGGAAGGCCAACGTCCTGACTTTC.

V usage is TRBV20-1 and J usage is TRBJ2-1; 14 nucleotides agree with TRBD2. Germline lookup yields CDR1 DFQATT and CDR2 SNEGSKA (reference sequence). Germline trimming cut 4 bases from V and 10 bases from J; bases unmatched to any gene: 21. CDR3 length equals 19 residues. CDR3 nucleotides: TGCAGTGCTACTCCCCCAGGGACTAGCGGGAGAGTAATAGGCATCGAGCAGTTCTTC. Amino acids: CSATPPGTSGRVIGIEQFF.

This clonotype has a count of ten or more. This chain links TRBV10-3 with TRBJ2-5; 9 nucleotides match TRBD2. Looked up from germline, CDR1 is ENHRY and CDR2 is SYGVKD. V shed 4 bases and J 6 bases; nucleotides not matched to a gene: 3. The CDR3 extends over 13 amino acids. The CDR3 protein is CAISALAGKTQYF. In nucleotides, the CDR3 is TGTGCCATCAGTGCGCTAGCGGGGAAGACCCAGTACTTC.

This clonotype turned up a few times. A much larger clone differs from this one at a single base, so this may be a read error. V gene TRBV5-1 combines with J gene TRBJ2-7; TRBD1 matches at 10 bases. This CDR3 has 15 amino acids. CDR1 and CDR2 from the germline V gene are SGHRS and YFSETQ. V dropped 4 bases and J dropped 1; count of bases not matched to a gene: 5. CDR3 in amino acids: CASSRGQGKSYEQYF. The DNA of the CDR3 is TGCGCCAGCAGCCGGGGACAGGGGAAGTCCTACGAGCAGTACTTC.

This clonotype was counted at least ten times. V gene TRBV4-1 combines with J gene TRBJ2-2; D remains unclear. The V and J ends lost 1 base and 4 bases respectively, with 16 bases between them. Germline V gene lookup returns CDR1 MGHRA and CDR2 YSYEKL. CDR3 length: 17 residues. CDR3 nucleotides: TGCGCCAGCAGCCAAGCTTGGTTGGGTAGTGGCACCGGGGAGCTGTTTTTT. Amino acid sequence: CASSQAWLGSGTGELFF.

The chain has TRBV20-1 and TRBJ2-5; 7 bases align to TRBD1. This CDR3 contains 14 residues. The V and J ends lost 6 bases and 4 bases, in that order; junction bases with no gene match: 11. Germline CDR1 reads DFQATT; CDR2 reads SNEGSKA (reference sequence). The chain's CDR3 is CSADINRGAETQYF. CDR3 DNA: TGCAGTGCGGACATAAACAGGGGAGCAGAGACCCAGTACTTC.